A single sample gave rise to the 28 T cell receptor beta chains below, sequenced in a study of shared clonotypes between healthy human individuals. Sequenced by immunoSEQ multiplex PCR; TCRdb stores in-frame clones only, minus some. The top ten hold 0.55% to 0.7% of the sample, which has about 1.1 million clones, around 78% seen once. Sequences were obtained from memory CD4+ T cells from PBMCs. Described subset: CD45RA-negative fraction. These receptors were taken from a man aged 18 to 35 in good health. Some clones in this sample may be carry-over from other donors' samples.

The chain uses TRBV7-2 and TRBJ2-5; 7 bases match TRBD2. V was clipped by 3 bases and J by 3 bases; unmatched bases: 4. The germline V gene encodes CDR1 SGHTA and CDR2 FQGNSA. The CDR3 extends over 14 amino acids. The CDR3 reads CASSFAGAEETQYF. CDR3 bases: TGTGCCAGCAGCTTTGCGGGAGCGGAAGAGACCCAGTACTTC. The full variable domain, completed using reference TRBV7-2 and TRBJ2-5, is GAGVSQSPSNKVTEKGKDVELRCDPISGHTALYWYRQSLGQGLEFLIYFQGNSAPDKSGLPSDRFSAERTGGSVSTLTIQRTQQEDSAVYLCASSFAGAEETQYFGPGTRLLVL.

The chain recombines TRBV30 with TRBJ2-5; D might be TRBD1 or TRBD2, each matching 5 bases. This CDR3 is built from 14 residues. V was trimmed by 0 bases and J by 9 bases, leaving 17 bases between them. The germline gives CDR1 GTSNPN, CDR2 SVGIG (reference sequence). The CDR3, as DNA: TGTGCCTGGAGTGTACTTGGGGCCCCGGAGGCCCAGTACTTC. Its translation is CAWSVLGAPEAQYF.

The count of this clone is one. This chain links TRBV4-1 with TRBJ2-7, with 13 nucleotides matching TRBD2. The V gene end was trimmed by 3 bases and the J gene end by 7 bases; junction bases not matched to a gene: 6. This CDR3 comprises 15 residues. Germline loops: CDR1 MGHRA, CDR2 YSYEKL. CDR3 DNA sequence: TGCGCCAGCAGCCAGCGACTAGCGGGAGGCGAAGAGCAGTACTTC. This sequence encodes CASSQRLAGGEEQYF.

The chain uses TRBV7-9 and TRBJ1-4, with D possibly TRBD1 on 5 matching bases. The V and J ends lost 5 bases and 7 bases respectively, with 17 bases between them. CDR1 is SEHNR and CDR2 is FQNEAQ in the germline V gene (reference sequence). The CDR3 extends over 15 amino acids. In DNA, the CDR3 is TGTGCCAGCAGCCTCCGTTTTGGAGGGGTTGAAAAACTGTTTTTT. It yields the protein CASSLRFGGVEKLFF.

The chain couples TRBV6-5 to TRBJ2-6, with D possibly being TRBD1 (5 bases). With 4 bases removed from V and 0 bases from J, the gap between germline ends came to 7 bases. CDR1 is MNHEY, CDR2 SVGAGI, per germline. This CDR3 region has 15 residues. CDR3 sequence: CASSSQGSGANVLTF. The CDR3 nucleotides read TGTGCCAGCAGTTCGCAGGGCTCTGGGGCCAACGTCCTGACTTTC.

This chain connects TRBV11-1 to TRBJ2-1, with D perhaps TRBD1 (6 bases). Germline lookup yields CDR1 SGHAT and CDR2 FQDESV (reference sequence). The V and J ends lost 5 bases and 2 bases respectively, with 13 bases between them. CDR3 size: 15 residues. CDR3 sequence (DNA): TGTGCCAGCAGCAAGAAGACAGGCCCCTACAATGAGCAGTTCTTC. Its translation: CASSKKTGPYNEQFF.

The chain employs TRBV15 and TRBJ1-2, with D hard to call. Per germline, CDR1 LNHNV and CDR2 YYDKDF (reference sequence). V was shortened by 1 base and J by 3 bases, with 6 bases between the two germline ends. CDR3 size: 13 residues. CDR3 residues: CATSRARDYGYTF. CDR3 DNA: TGTGCCACCAGCAGAGCCCGGGACTATGGCTACACCTTC.

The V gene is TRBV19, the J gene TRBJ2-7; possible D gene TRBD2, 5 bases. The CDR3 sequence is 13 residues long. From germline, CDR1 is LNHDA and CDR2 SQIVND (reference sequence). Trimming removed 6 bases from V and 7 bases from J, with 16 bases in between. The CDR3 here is CASRPRGLGEQYF. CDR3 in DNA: TGTGCCAGTAGACCTCGGGGTTTGGGTGAGCAGTACTTC. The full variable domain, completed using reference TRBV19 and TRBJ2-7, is DGGITQSPKYLFRKEGQNVTLSCEQNLNHDAMYWYRQDPGQGLRLIYYSQIVNDFQKGDIAEGYSVSREKKESFPLTVTSAQKNPTAFYLCASRPRGLGEQYFGPGTRLTVT.

The CDR3 sequence: CASMGVQETQYF. The CDR3 coding sequence is TGTGCCAGCATGGGGGTTCAAGAGACCCAGTACTTC. The chain joins TRBV6-5 to TRBJ2-5; D may be TRBD1 or TRBD2 (5 bases each). The germline gives CDR1 MNHEY, CDR2 SVGAGI. CDR3 length: 12 amino acids. Trimming left V 7 bases short and J 2 bases short, with 8 bases between.

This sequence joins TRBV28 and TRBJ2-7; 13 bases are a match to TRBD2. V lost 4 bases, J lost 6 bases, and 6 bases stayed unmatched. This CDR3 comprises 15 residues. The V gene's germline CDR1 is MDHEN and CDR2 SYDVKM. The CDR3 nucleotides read TGTGCCAGCAGTTCACCGGGACTAGCGGGATCCGAGCAGTACTTC. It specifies CASSSPGLAGSEQYF.

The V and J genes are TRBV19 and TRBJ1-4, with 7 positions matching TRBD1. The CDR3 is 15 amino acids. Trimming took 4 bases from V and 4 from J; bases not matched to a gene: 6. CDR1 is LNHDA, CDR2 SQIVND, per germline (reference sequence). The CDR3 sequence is CASSSTRGINEKLFF. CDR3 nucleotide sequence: TGTGCCAGTAGTAGCACCAGGGGGATTAATGAAAAACTGTTTTTT.

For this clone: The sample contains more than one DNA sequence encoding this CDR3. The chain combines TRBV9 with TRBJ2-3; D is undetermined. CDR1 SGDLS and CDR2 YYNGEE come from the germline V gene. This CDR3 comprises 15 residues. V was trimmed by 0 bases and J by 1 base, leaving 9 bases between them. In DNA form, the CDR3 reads TGTGCCAGCAGCGTAGGGGCTTGGGGCACAGATACGCAGTATTTT. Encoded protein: CASSVGAWGTDTQYF.

CDR3 DNA sequence: TGCGCCAGCAGCCAGACCAGAGCTGCAACTAATGAAAAACTGTTTTTT. Translation: CASSQTRAATNEKLFF. This rearrangement joins TRBV4-1 to TRBJ1-4; D is ambiguous. V was pared by 3 bases and J by 0 bases, with 11 bases between. CDR1 and CDR2 (germline): MGHRA, YSYEKL. The CDR3 has 16 amino acids.

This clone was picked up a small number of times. The CDR3 bases are TGTGCCAGTAGTACGTACCGGGACCCCGAAAGGTATGGCTACACCTTC. It specifies CASSTYRDPERYGYTF. V is TRBV19 and J is TRBJ1-2; maybe TRBD1 (5 bases). Per germline, CDR1 LNHDA and CDR2 SQIVND (reference sequence). CDR3 length: 16 amino acids. Trimming shortened V by 4 bases and J by 5 bases, and 20 bases separated the two germline ends. Full variable domain (missing parts from reference TRBV19 and TRBJ1-2): DGGITQSPKYLFRKEGQNVTLSCEQNLNHDAMYWYRQDPGQGLRLIYYSQIVNDFQKGDIAEGYSVSREKKESFPLTVTSAQKNPTAFYLCASSTYRDPERYGYTFGSGTRLTVV.

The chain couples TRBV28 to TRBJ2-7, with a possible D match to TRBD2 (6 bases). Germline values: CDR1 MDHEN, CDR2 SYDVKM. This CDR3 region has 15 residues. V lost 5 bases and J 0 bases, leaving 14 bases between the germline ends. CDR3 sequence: CASSRPGTHSYEQYF. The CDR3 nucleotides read TGTGCCAGCAGTCGGCCAGGGACTCACTCCTACGAGCAGTACTTC.

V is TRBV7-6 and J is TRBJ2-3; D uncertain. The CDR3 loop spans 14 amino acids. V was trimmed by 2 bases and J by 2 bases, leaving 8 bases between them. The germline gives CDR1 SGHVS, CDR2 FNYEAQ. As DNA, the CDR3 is TGTGCCAGCAGCTTATCTCGCGACACAGATACGCAGTATTTT. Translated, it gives CASSLSRDTDTQYF.

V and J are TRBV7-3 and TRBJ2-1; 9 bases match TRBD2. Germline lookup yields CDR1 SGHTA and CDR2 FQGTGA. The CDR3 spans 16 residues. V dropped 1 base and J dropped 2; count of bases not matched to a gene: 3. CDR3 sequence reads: CASSLIAGVTYNEQFF. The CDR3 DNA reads TGTGCCAGCAGCTTAATAGCGGGGGTGACCTACAATGAGCAGTTCTTC.

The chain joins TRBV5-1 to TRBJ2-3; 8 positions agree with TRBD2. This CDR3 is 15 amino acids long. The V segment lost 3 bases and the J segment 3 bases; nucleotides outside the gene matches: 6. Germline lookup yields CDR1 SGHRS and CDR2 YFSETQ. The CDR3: CASSYREGQTDTQYF. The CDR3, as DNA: TGCGCCAGCAGCTACCGGGAGGGCCAGACAGATACGCAGTATTTT.

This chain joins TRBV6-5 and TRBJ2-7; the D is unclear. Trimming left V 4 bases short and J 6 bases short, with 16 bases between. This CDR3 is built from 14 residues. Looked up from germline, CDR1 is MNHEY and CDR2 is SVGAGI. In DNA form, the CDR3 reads TGTGCCAGCAGTTCGACAATAAAGGGCCTCGAGCAGTACTTC. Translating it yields CASSSTIKGLEQYF.

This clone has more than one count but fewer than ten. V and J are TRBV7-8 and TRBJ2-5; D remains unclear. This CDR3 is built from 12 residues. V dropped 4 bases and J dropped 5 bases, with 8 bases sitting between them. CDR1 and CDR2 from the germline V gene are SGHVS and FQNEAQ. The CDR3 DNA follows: TGTGCCAGCAGCTCTAATACGGAGACCCAGTACTTC. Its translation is CASSSNTETQYF.

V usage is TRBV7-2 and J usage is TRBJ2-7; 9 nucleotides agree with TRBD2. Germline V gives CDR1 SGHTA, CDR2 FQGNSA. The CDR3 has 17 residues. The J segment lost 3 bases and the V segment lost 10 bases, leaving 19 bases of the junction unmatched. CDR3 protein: CATNRAQGREGYYEQYF. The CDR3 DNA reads TGTGCCACCAACAGAGCGCAGGGGCGGGAGGGCTACTACGAGCAGTACTTC.

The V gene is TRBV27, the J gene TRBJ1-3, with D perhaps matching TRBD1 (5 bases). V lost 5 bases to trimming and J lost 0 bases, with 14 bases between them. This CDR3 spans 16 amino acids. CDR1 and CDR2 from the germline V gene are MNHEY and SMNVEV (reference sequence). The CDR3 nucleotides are TGTGCCAGCAGTATGACAGTCAAGAGCTCTGGAAACACCATATATTTT. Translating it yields CASSMTVKSSGNTIYF.

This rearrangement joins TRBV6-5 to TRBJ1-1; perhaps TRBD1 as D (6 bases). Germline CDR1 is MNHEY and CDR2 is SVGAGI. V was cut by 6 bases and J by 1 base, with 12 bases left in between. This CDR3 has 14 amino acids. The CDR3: CASRLPQGNTEAFF. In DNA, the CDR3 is TGTGCCAGCAGACTACCACAGGGGAACACTGAAGCTTTCTTT.

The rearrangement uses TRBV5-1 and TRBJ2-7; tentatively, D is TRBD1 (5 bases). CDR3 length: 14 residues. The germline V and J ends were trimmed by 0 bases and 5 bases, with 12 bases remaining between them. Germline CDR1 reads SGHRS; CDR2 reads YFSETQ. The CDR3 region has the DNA TGCGCCAGCAGCTTGGCGCAGGGTTTCAACGAGCAGTACTTC. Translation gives CASSLAQGFNEQYF.

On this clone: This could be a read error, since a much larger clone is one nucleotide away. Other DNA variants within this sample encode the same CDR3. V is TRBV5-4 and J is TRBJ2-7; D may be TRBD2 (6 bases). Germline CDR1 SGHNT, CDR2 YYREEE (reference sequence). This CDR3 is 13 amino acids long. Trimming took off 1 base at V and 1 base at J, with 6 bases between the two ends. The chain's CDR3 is CASSLRGSYEQYF. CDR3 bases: TGTGCCAGCAGCTTGCGGGGGTCCTACGAGCAGTACTTC. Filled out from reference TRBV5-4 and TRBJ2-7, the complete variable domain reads ETGVTQSPTHLIKTRGQQVTLRCSSQSGHNTVSWYQQALGQGPQFIFQYYREEENGRGNFPPRFSGLQFPNYSSELNVNALELDDSALYLCASSLRGSYEQYFGPGTRLTVT.

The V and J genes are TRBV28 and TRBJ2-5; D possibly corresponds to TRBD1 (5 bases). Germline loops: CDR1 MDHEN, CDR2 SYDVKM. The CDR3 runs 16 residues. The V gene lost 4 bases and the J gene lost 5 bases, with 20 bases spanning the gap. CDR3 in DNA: TGTGCCAGCAGTTCCTGGCGGACCCGGAACAGGGAGACCCAGTACTTC. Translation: CASSSWRTRNRETQYF.

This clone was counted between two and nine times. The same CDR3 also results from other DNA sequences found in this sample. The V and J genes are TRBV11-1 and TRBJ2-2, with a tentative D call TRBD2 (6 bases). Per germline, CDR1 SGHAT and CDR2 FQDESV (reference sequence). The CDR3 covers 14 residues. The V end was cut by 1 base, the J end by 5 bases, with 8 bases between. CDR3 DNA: TGTGCCAGCAGCTTAGAAGGAGGGACCGGGGAGCTGTTTTTT. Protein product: CASSLEGGTGELFF.

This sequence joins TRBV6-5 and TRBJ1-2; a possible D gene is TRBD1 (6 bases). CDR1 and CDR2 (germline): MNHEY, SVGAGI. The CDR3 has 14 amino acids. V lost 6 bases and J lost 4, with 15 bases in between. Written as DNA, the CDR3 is TGTGCCAGCAGGCGCCCGGGGGGGCTCTATGGCTACACCTTC. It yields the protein CASRRPGGLYGYTF.